The 14 T cell receptor beta chains reported below all come from one sample, sequenced in a study of blood T cell repertoires in COVID-19. The assay was immunoSEQ multiplex PCR, and TCRdb's table has in-frame clones only and misses some. The table lists about 100,000 clones, about three quarters of them singletons. Source material: peripheral blood. The receptors here all came from a man aged 50 to 60 who had recovered from COVID-19.

The chain links TRBV2 to TRBJ1-3; 8 positions match TRBD1. V trimming: 4 bases; J trimming: 2 bases; junction bases outside the gene matches: 1. The CDR3 loop spans 14 amino acids. The V gene's germline CDR1 is SNHLY and CDR2 FYNNEI. CDR3 sequence reads: CASSVQGAGNTIYF. The CDR3 DNA reads TGTGCCAGCAGTGTACAGGGGGCTGGAAACACCATATATTTT.

V is TRBV13 and J is TRBJ1-2; D gene uncertain. CDR1 and CDR2 (germline): PRHDT, FYEKMQ (reference sequence). V lost 3 bases, J lost 13 bases, and 18 bases lay in between. This CDR3 region has 13 residues. The CDR3 loop reads CASSFAGPGVATF. The CDR3 DNA sequence: TGTGCCAGCAGCTTCGCAGGACCCGGGGTAGCCACCTTC.

The rearrangement joins TRBV4-2 to TRBJ1-1, with D maybe TRBD1 (5 bases). The CDR3 spans 15 residues. The V end lost 0 bases, the J end lost 5 bases, and 13 bases lay between the germline ends. CDR1 is LGHNA and CDR2 is YNFKEQ in the germline V gene. CDR3 sequence (DNA): TGTGCCAGCAGCCAAGATATAGGGGAGGGGACTGAAGCTTTCTTT. This translates into CASSQDIGEGTEAFF.

This chain's CDR3 is CASSYDPSTNEKLFF. CDR3 nucleotide sequence: TGTGCCAGCAGCTACGATCCTAGCACTAATGAAAAACTGTTTTTT. The chain joins TRBV6-5 to TRBJ1-4; no definite D call. Trimming cost V 6 bases and J 2 bases, with 13 bases left between them. Germline V gene sequence: CDR1 MNHEY, CDR2 SVGAGI. The CDR3 is made up of 15 amino acids.

The V and J genes are TRBV2 and TRBJ1-2, with D perhaps TRBD1 (5 bases). Trimming pared 2 bases from V and 4 bases from J, leaving 11 bases between. Germline V gene data show CDR1 as SNHLY and CDR2 as FYNNEI. CDR3 length: 14 amino acids. CDR3 sequence (DNA): TGTGCCAGCAGTGAATTTGTAAGGGGCTATGGCTACACCTTC. Residues: CASSEFVRGYGYTF.

The chain is built from TRBV4-3 and TRBJ2-7; TRBD1 agrees at 8 bases. The germline V gene encodes CDR1 LGHNA and CDR2 YSLEER. J was trimmed by 5 bases and V by 4 bases; bases with no gene match: 7. The CDR3 is 14 amino acids. For the CDR3, the DNA is TGCGCCAGCAGCCCAATATCAGGGGGCGACGAGCAGTACTTC. The encoded protein is CASSPISGGDEQYF.

V and J are TRBV24-1 and TRBJ2-2; TRBD2 matches 9 bases. V was pared by 4 bases and J by 4 bases, with 9 bases of the junction left unmatched. CDR1 KGHDR and CDR2 SFDVKD come from the germline V gene. The CDR3 covers 17 residues. The CDR3 region has the DNA TGTGCCACCAGTGACCCCTGGGCGGGAGGGAGCACCGGGGAGCTGTTTTTT. As protein: CATSDPWAGGSTGELFF.

This chain connects TRBV5-6 to TRBJ1-6; D is undetermined. The ends were cut back, 1 base at V and 10 bases at J, with 12 bases in the middle. Germline assignment: CDR1 SGHDT and CDR2 YYEEEE. The CDR3 consists of 14 residues. CDR3 region: CASSLLRLRSPLHF. In DNA form, the CDR3 reads TGTGCCAGCAGCTTGCTCAGGTTAAGGTCACCCCTCCACTTT.

V gene TRBV19 combines with J gene TRBJ1-6, with a possible D match to TRBD1 (5 bases). The V gene's germline CDR1 is LNHDA and CDR2 SQIVND (reference sequence). Trimming removed 1 base from V and 9 bases from J, with 10 bases in between. This CDR3 is 14 amino acids long. The chain's CDR3 is CASSIAGVGSPLHF. The CDR3 nucleotides read TGTGCCAGTAGTATAGCGGGGGTTGGTTCACCCCTCCACTTT. The full variable domain, with the rest looked up from reference TRBV19 and TRBJ1-6, is DGGITQSPKYLFRKEGQNVTLSCEQNLNHDAMYWYRQDPGQGLRLIYYSQIVNDFQKGDIAEGYSVSREKKESFPLTVTSAQKNPTAFYLCASSIAGVGSPLHFGNGTRLTVT.

The chain uses TRBV12-5 and TRBJ2-7; 11 nucleotides match TRBD2. Germline-derived CDR1 and CDR2 are LGHNT and FRNRAP. The CDR3 consists of 15 residues. Trimming cost V 5 bases and J 9 bases; bases outside gene matches: 12. The DNA for the CDR3 is TGTGCTAGTGGTCTTCGGACTAGCGGGCCAAGCTTGCAGTACTTC. Amino acid sequence: CASGLRTSGPSLQYF.

The chain combines TRBV10-3 with TRBJ2-7; 8 bases are shared with TRBD2. Trimming at V came to 6 bases and at J to 2 bases, leaving 6 bases not matched to a gene. From germline, CDR1 is ENHRY and CDR2 SYGVKD. The CDR3 runs 14 residues. The CDR3 nucleotides are TGTGCCATCAGCCGGGCGGGGGGAACCTACGAGCAGTACTTC. This gives the protein CAISRAGGTYEQYF.

J is TRBJ2-5 and V is TRBV27, with a weak D call TRBD1 (6 bases). CDR1 is MNHEY and CDR2 is SMNVEV in the germline V gene (reference sequence). Trimming left V 5 bases short and J 5 bases short, with 18 bases between. This CDR3 region has 15 residues. The CDR3 sequence is CASSPGQGSRETQYF. Written as DNA, the CDR3 is TGTGCCAGCAGTCCCGGTCAGGGGTCTCGGGAGACCCAGTACTTC.

The chain recombines TRBV2 with TRBJ1-5; 7 bases are a match to TRBD1. With V trimmed by 6 bases and J by 6 bases, 8 bases remained unmatched. Germline CDR1 SNHLY, CDR2 FYNNEI. This CDR3 is 14 amino acids long. The CDR3 sequence is CASSFDRVAQPQHF. The CDR3 DNA reads TGTGCCAGCAGCTTCGACAGGGTTGCTCAGCCCCAGCATTTT.

V is TRBV19 and J is TRBJ2-2, with 14 bases matching TRBD2. This CDR3 spans 18 amino acids. Looked up from germline, CDR1 is LNHDA and CDR2 is SQIVND (reference sequence). The V gene end was trimmed by 1 base and the J gene end by 4 bases; junction bases not matched to a gene: 5. The CDR3 DNA sequence: TGTGCCAGTAGTATAGGGGGGACTAGCGGGAGAGGCACCGGGGAGCTGTTTTTT. Translation: CASSIGGTSGRGTGELFF.